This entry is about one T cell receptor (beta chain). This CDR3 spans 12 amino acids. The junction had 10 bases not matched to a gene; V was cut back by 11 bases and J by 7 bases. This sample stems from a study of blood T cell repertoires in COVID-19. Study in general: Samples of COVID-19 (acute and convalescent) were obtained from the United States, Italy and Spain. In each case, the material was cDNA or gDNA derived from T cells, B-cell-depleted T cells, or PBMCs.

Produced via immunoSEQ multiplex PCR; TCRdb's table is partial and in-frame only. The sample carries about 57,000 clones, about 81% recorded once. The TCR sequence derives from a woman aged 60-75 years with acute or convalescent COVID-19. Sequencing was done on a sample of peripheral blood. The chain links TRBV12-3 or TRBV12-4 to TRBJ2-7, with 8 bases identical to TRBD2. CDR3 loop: CAHNGGAGEQYF. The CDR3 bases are TGTGCCCACAACGGGGGGGCGGGGGAGCAGTACTTC.